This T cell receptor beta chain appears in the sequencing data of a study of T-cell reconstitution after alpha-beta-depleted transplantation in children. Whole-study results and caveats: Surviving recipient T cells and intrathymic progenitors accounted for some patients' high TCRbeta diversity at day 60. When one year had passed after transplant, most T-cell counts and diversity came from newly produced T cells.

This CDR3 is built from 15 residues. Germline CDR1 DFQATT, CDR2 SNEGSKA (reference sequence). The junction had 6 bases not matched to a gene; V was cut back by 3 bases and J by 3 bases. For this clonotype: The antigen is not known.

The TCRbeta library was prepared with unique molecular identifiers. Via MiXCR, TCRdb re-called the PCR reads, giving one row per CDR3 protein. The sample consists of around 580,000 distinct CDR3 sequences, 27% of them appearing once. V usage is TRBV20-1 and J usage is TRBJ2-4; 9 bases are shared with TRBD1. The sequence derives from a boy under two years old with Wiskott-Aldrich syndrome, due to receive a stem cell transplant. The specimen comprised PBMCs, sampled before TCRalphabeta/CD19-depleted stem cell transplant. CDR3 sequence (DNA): TGCAGTGCTAGCCCGTCGACAGGGGGCAAAAACATTCAGTACTTC. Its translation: CSASPSTGGKNIQYF.